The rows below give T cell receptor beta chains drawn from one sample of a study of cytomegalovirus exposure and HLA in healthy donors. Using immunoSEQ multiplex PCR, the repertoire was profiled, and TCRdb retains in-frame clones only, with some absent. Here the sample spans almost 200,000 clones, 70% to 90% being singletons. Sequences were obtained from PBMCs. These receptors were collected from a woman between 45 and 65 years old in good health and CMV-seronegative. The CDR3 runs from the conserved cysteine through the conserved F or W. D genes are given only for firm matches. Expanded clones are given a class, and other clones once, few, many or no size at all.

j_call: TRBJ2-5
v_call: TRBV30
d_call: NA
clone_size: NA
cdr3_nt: TGTGCCTGGAGGGTAGCTGGTGAGACCCAGTACTTC
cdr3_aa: CAWRVAGETQYF

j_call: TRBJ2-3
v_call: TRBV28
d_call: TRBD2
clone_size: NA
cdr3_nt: TGTGCCAGCAGCCCACGACTAGCGGTTCCCCCAGATACGCAGTATTTT
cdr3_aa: CASSPRLAVPPDTQYF

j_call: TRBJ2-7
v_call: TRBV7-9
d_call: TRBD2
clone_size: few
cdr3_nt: TGTGCCAGCAGCGGGGGGGGTAGACCTTACTACGAGCAGTACTTC
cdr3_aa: CASSGGGRPYYEQYF

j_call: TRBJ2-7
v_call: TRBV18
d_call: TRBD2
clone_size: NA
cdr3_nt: TGTGCCAGCTCACCCCTTAGCGGGCTTAGCTCCTACGAGCAGTACTTC
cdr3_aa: CASSPLSGLSSYEQYF

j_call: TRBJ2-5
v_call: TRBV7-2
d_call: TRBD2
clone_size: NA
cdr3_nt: TGTGCCAGCAGCCTCGGACTAGCGGGGGGCCTGGGGACCCAGTACTTC
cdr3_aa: CASSLGLAGGLGTQYF

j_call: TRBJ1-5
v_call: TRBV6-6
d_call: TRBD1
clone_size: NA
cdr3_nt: TGTGCCAGCAGTTACGACAGGGGCCGTCAGCCCCAGCATTTT
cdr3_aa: CASSYDRGRQPQHF

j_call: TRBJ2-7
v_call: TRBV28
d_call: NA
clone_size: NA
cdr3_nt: TGTGCCAGCCGGAGAGGAACCTACGAGCAGTACTTC
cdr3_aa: CASRRGTYEQYF

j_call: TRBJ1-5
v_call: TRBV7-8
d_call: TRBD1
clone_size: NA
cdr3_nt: TGTGCCAGCAGCTTAGGTACAGGGGGAGGGCAGCCCCAGCATTTT
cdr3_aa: CASSLGTGGGQPQHF

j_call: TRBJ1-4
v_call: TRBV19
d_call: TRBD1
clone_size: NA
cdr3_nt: TGTGCCAGTAGTTACGGGACAGCAAATGAAAAACTGTTTTTT
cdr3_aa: CASSYGTANEKLFF

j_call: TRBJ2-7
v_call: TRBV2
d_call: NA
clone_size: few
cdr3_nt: TGTGCCAGCAGTGAAGCGCTTTTAGCAGGGGATTTCCACGAGCAGTACTTC
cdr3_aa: CASSEALLAGDFHEQYF

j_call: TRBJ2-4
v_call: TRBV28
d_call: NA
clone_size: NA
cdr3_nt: TGTGCCAGCATCGCGGTAGCCAAAAACATTCAGTACTTC
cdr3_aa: CASIAVAKNIQYF

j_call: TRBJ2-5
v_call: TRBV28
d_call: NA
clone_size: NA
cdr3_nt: TGTGCCAGCAGTTTATGGGGCAGGGGAAAGATAGAAGAGACCCAGTACTTC
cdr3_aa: CASSLWGRGKIEETQYF

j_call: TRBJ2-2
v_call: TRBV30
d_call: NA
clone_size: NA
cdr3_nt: TGTGCCTGGAGTGTTAGGAGAAACACCGGGGAGCTGTTTTTT
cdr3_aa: CAWSVRRNTGELFF

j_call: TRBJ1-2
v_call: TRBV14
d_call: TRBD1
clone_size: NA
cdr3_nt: TGTGCCAGCAGCCAAGACAGGGGGAACTATGGCTACACCTTC
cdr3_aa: CASSQDRGNYGYTF

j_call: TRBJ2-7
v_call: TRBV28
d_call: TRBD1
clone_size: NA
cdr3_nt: TGTGCCAGCAGCCCACCGGGACAGGGCTCCTACGAGCAGTACTTC
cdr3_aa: CASSPPGQGSYEQYF

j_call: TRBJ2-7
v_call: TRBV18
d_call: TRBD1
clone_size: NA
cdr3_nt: TGTGCCAGTCTTTCAGGGGGCTCCTACGAGCAGTACTTC
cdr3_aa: CASLSGGSYEQYF

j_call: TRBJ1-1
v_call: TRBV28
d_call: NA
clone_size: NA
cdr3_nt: TGTGCCAGCAGTTCCATATATACGGGGGAGGGAACTGAAGCTTTCTTT
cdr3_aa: CASSSIYTGEGTEAFF

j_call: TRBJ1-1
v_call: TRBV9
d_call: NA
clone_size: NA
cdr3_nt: TGTGCCAGCAGCGTAGGGGACGTGGGGGGCACTGAAGCTTTCTTT
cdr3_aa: CASSVGDVGGTEAFF

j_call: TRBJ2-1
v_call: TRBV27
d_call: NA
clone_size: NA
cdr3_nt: TGTGCCAGCAGTCCCTCCGGGACCTACAATGAGCAGTTCTTC
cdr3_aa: CASSPSGTYNEQFF

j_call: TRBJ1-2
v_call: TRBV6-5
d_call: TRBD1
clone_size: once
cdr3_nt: TGTGCCAGCAGTTACTCGAGAGGGGGCGGTAGCTATGGCTACACCTTC
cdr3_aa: CASSYSRGGGSYGYTF

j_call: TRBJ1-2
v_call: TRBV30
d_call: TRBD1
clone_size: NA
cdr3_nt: TGTGCCTGGAGTCCCGGGACAGGCTCATCCGGCTACACCTTC
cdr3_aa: CAWSPGTGSSGYTF

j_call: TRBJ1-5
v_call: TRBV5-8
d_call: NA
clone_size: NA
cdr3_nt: TGTGCCAGCAGCTTTCGGACACGCAATCAGCCCCAGCATTTT
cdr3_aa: CASSFRTRNQPQHF

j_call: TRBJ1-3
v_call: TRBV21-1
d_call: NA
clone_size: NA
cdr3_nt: TGTGCCAGCAGCAGGCAAAGGGACAGGGAATATTTT
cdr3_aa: CASSRQRDREYF

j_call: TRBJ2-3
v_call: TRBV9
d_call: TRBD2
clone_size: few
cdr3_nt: TGTGCCAGCAGCCCTAGCGGGAGTCGGGATACGCAGTATTTT
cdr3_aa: CASSPSGSRDTQYF

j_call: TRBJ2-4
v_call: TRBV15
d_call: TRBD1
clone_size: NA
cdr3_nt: TGTGCCACCAGCAGACCCGGAGACAGGGGAAGAAAAAACATTCAGTACTTC
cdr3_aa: CATSRPGDRGRKNIQYF

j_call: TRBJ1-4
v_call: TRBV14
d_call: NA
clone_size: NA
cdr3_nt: TGTGCCAGCAGCCAACGGGAAAAACTGTTTTTT
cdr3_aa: CASSQREKLFF

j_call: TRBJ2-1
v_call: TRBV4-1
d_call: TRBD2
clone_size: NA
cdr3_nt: TGCGCCAGCAGCCAATCCACGGGACTAGCGGGAGGCAATGAGCAGTTCTTC
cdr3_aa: CASSQSTGLAGGNEQFF

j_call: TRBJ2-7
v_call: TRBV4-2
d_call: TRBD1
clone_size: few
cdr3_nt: TGTGCCAGCAGCCACTCCGGAGACAGGGGGCAGATGCGGAAATCCTACGAGCAGTACTTC
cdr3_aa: CASSHSGDRGQMRKSYEQYF

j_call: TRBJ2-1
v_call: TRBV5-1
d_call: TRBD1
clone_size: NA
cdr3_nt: TGCGCCAGCAGCTTGGGACAGGGGGGCAATGAGCAGTTCTTC
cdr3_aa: CASSLGQGGNEQFF

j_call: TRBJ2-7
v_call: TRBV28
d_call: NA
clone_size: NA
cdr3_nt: TGTGCCAGCAGGCTCTTTAGGGGGGGCTCCTACGAGCAGTACTTC
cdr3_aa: CASRLFRGGSYEQYF

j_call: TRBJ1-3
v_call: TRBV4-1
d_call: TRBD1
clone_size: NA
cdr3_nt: TGCGCCAGCAGACCCGACAGGGGGACTGGAAACACCATATATTTT
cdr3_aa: CASRPDRGTGNTIYF

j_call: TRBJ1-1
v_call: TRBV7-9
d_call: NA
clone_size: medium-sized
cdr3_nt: TGTGCCAGCAGCTTTGAGGGTTTGAACACTGAAGCTTTCTTT
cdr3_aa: CASSFEGLNTEAFF

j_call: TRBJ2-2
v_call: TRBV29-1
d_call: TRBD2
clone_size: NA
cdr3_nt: TGCAGCGCCTTCGGGGAGGGCGGGGAGCTGTTTTTT
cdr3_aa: CSAFGEGGELFF

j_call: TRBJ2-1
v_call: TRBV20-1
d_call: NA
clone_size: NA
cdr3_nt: TGCAGTGCTGATATCGGCAGGCGGTTCTTC
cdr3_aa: CSADIGRRFF

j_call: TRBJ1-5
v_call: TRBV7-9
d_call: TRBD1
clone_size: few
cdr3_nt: TGTGCCAGCAGCGAGGACAGGGGGGCCAATCAGCCCCAGCATTTT
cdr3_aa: CASSEDRGANQPQHF

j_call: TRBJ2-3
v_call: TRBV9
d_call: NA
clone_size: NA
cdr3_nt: TGTGCCAGCAGCCCACAACAGGGACCAGATACGCAGTATTTT
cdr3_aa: CASSPQQGPDTQYF

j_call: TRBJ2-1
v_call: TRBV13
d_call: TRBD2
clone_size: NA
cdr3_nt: TGTGCCAGCAGTCCGCTAGCGGGAGGTAGTCCGGACAATGAGCAGTTCTTC
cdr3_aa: CASSPLAGGSPDNEQFF

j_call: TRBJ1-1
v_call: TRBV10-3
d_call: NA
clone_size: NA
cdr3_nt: TGTGCCATCAGTGAGTCGATTGGTGGCAACACTGAAGCTTTCTTT
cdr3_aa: CAISESIGGNTEAFF

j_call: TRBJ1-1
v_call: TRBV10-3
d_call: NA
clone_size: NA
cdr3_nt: TGTGCCATCAGTGAGCCGACATTTCGACCTTCACAGAACACTGAAGCTTTCTTT
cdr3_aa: CAISEPTFRPSQNTEAFF

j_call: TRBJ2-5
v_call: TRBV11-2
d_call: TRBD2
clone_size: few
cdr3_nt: TGTGCCAGCAGCTCGGGGACTAGCGGGAGAGAGGAGACCCAGTACTTC
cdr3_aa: CASSSGTSGREETQYF

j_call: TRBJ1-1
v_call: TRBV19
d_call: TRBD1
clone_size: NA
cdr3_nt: TGTGCCAGTAGTAAACAGGGGGCTACTGAAGCTTTCTTT
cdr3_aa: CASSKQGATEAFF

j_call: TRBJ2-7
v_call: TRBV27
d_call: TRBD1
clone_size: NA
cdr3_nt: TGTGCCAGCAGTTCCGACAGGGTTAAGGACCTTGGCGAGCAGTACTTC
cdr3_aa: CASSSDRVKDLGEQYF

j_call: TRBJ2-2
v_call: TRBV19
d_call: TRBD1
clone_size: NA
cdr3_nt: TGTGCCAGTAGTAATACAGGGGGCATCGGGGAGCTGTTTTTT
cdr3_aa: CASSNTGGIGELFF

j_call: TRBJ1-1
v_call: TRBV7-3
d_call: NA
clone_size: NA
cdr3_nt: TGTGCCAGCAGCGTAATGGGCCCTTTCGCTCCCACTGAAGCTTTCTTT
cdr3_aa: CASSVMGPFAPTEAFF

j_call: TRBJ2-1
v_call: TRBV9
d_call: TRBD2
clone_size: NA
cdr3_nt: TGTGCCAGCAGCGCGGCTAGCGGAACCTACAATGAGCAGTTCTTC
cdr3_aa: CASSAASGTYNEQFF

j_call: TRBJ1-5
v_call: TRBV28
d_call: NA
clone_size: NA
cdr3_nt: TGTGCCAGCAGTTCTACCTATCTGCCCCAGCATTTT
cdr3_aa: CASSSTYLPQHF

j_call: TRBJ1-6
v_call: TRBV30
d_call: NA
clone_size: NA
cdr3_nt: TGTGCCTGGAGTGCCCTCGGGGGGGAGAGAAATAATTCACCCCTCCACTTT
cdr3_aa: CAWSALGGERNNSPLHF

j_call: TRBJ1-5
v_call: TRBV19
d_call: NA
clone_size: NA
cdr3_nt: TGTGCCAGTAGGCAGGGGAATCAGCCCCAGCATTTT
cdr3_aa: CASRQGNQPQHF